The 8 T cell receptor beta chains given below trace back to one sample, sequenced in a study of shared clonotypes between healthy human individuals (dated by TCRdb to 2020 to 2022). Libraries were prepared through the immunoSEQ multiplex PCR assay. TCRdb stores this immuneACCESS table with in-frame sequences only. Part of the clones is absent; in the studies checked, under half of the shortfall reflects unresolved V genes, and no reason is known for the rest. A total of around 450,000 clones appear in this sample, roughly 77% of them only once. The ten largest make up under 15% of the sample. The material sequenced was PBMCs. The origin of the receptors is a woman aged 40 to 50 in good health. Some clones in this sample may be carry-over from other donors' samples.

The count of this clone is one. The V call is TRBV7-2, the J call TRBJ2-1, with D unresolved. This CDR3 is 13 amino acids long. The V and J ends lost 4 bases and 9 bases respectively, with 13 bases between them. CDR1 and CDR2 (germline): SGHTA, FQGNSA. CDR3: CASSSPIGLEQFF. The CDR3 DNA follows: TGTGCCAGCAGCTCCCCCATTGGGCTTGAGCAGTTCTTC.

This chain links TRBV27 with TRBJ2-7; D is uncertain. The CDR3 has 14 residues. Germline lookup yields CDR1 MNHEY and CDR2 SMNVEV (reference sequence). The germline V and J ends were trimmed by 3 bases and 4 bases, with 13 bases remaining between them. The CDR3 loop reads CASSLGGPAYEQYF. The CDR3 bases are TGTGCCAGCAGTTTGGGCGGCCCAGCTTACGAGCAGTACTTC.

CDR3 sequence: CASSLAPDQPQHF. The CDR3 bases are TGTGCCAGCAGCTTGGCCCCTGATCAGCCCCAGCATTTT. The chain joins TRBV5-6 to TRBJ1-5; the D is unclear. The CDR3 totals 13 residues. Germline V CDR1 and CDR2: SGHDT, YYEEEE. Trimming took 0 bases from V and 5 from J, leaving 6 bases between them.

The gene calls are TRBV4-1 and TRBJ2-2; D is perhaps TRBD1 or TRBD2 (5 bases each). The CDR3 consists of 14 residues. CDR1 MGHRA and CDR2 YSYEKL come from the germline V gene. V was shortened by 6 bases and J by 1 base, with 9 bases between the two germline ends. CDR3 DNA: TGCGCCAGCAGAGGGACCCTGAACACCGGGGAGCTGTTTTTT. It is translated as CASRGTLNTGELFF.

The chain uses TRBV27 and TRBJ2-6; 7 positions match TRBD1. With 6 bases clipped from V and 4 bases from J, the junction kept 6 bases outside the gene matches. This CDR3 is built from 15 residues. Germline V lookup: CDR1 MNHEY, CDR2 SMNVEV (reference sequence). The CDR3 bases are TGTGCCAGCAGCTCGACAGGGCCCGGGGCCAACGTCCTGACTTTC. Translation: CASSSTGPGANVLTF.

The J gene is TRBJ2-2, the V gene TRBV5-1; perhaps TRBD2 as D (6 bases). Germline V gene lookup returns CDR1 SGHRS and CDR2 YFSETQ. The ends were cut back, 1 base at V and 5 bases at J, with 9 bases in the middle. The CDR3 spans 14 residues. The CDR3, as DNA: TGCGCCAGCAGCTTGTTTGGGAGGACCGGGGAGCTGTTTTTT. Protein sequence: CASSLFGRTGELFF.

The V call is TRBV27, the J call TRBJ2-3, with D perhaps matching TRBD1 (5 bases). The germline V and J ends were trimmed by 5 bases and 5 bases, with 23 bases remaining between them. CDR3 size: 17 residues. The germline gives CDR1 MNHEY, CDR2 SMNVEV (reference sequence). The CDR3 is CASSRSFGGAVGDTQYF. DNA of the CDR3: TGTGCCAGCAGTCGAAGTTTCGGTGGGGCGGTTGGAGATACGCAGTATTTT.

This clone was picked up a small number of times. The chain combines TRBV2 with TRBJ1-2, with D possibly matching TRBD1 (6 bases). The CDR3 extends over 14 amino acids. Germline V gene data show CDR1 as SNHLY and CDR2 as FYNNEI. Between the trimmed V and J ends, which lost 6 bases and 6 bases, there was a span of 17 bases. As DNA, the CDR3 is TGTGCCAGCAGGGAACAGGGAATTGGTGATGGCTACACCTTC. As protein: CASREQGIGDGYTF.